This T cell receptor (beta chain) originates from a study of cytomegalovirus exposure and HLA in healthy donors. Germline lookup yields CDR1 MNHNS and CDR2 SASEGT. This CDR3 contains 15 residues. V gave up 8 bases and J gave up 4 bases; unmatched junction bases: 8. Worth noting for this clone: Its antigen is unknown.

Study-wide results and limits: For most TCR beta V segments, an earlier analysis put the productive rate at about 90% or about 30% of the time. Later analysis demonstrated an association between a missense DCLRE1C variant and TCR beta V- and J-gene trimming. Later analysis suggested links between common viral pathogens and several top significant clusters.

It was with 60 Vbeta and 13 Jbeta primers that the PCR ran. As handled by the study authors: Some 11 million of the 80 million or so unique TCR beta chains counted in a later analysis were shared. The assay was immunoSEQ multiplex PCR, and TCRdb's table has in-frame clones only and misses some. That table is the source of V, J and clone size, and D and trimming were worked out from the DNA. The data show around 170,000 clones, roughly 80% seen once. The rearrangement links TRBV6-1 to TRBJ2-3; 11 bases match TRBD2. The sample consisted of PBMCs. The clonotype originates from a man between 40 and 49 years old in good health and CMV-seropositive. CDR3 amino acids: CASPIAGGPADTQYF. CDR3 bases: TGTGCCAGCCCTATAGCGGGGGGGCCTGCAGATACGCAGTATTTT.